The next 8 T cell receptor beta chains were all read from a single sample in a study of control samples from healthy donors and cancer patients. The assay was immunoSEQ multiplex PCR, and TCRdb's table has in-frame clones only and misses some. The sample includes roughly 400,000 clones, roughly 90% of them seen just once. The sample was PBMCs. All receptors come from a man in his forties with head and neck cancer.

The J gene is TRBJ2-2, the V gene TRBV5-1; TRBD2 matches at 8 bases. The CDR3 runs to 15 residues. J gave up 0 bases and V 7 bases, and 5 bases lay outside the gene matches. Germline V lookup: CDR1 SGHRS, CDR2 YFSETQ. In DNA form, the CDR3 reads TGCGCCAGCTGGCAAGCGGGGGCGAACACCGGGGAGCTGTTTTTT. This codes for CASWQAGANTGELFF. Full variable domain (remainder filled in from reference TRBV5-1 and TRBJ2-2): KAGVTQTPRYLIKTRGQQVTLSCSPISGHRSVSWYQQTPGQGLQFLFEYFSETQRNKGNFPGRFSGRQFSNSRSEMNVSTLELGDSALYLCASWQAGANTGELFFGEGSRLTVL.

The V call is TRBV27, the J call TRBJ1-1, with a weak D call TRBD1 (6 bases). V lost 6 bases to trimming and J lost 0 bases, with 11 bases between them. Germline CDR1 reads MNHEY; CDR2 reads SMNVEV (reference sequence). This CDR3 has 14 amino acids. The chain's CDR3 is CASRQQGMNTEAFF. The CDR3 nucleotides are TGTGCCAGCAGACAACAGGGTATGAACACTGAAGCTTTCTTT.

This chain joins TRBV11-2 and TRBJ1-2, with TRBD1 as a possible D gene (5 bases). Germline CDR1 reads SGHAT; CDR2 reads FQNNGV. This CDR3 contains 15 residues. The V gene lost 5 bases and the J gene lost 2 bases, with 15 bases spanning the gap. The CDR3 here is CASSLRGGGNYGYTF. As DNA, the CDR3 is TGTGCCAGCAGCCTCCGGGGGGGAGGAAACTATGGCTACACCTTC.

This sequence joins TRBV5-1 and TRBJ2-7; D gene ambiguous. The CDR3 spans 17 residues. Germline-derived CDR1 and CDR2 are SGHRS and YFSETQ. Between the trimmed V and J ends, which lost 0 bases and 1 base, there was a span of 17 bases. CDR3 DNA sequence: TGCGCCAGCAGCTTGGTCCCCGGGCAGCTTTCATCCTACGAGCAGTACTTC. Protein sequence: CASSLVPGQLSSYEQYF.

This chain uses TRBV6-2 or TRBV6-3 with TRBJ2-7; D possibly corresponds to TRBD1 (6 bases). The CDR3 has 15 residues. Trimming removed 2 bases at V and 2 bases at J, with 13 bases between. From germline, CDR1 is MNHEY and CDR2 SVGEGT. The CDR3 DNA follows: TGTGCCAGCAGTTACGGGGGCGATGGCACCTACGAGCAGTACTTC. Translation gives CASSYGGDGTYEQYF.

The rearrangement links TRBV5-6 to TRBJ1-2, with TRBD1 matching over 7 bases. Germline-derived CDR1 and CDR2 are SGHDT and YYEEEE. The junction had 2 bases not matched to a gene; V was cut back by 0 bases and J by 0 bases. CDR3 length equals 15 residues. The CDR3 protein is CASSLAGTANYGYTF. In DNA, the CDR3 is TGTGCCAGCAGCTTGGCAGGGACAGCTAACTATGGCTACACCTTC. Full variable domain (rest looked up from reference TRBV5-6 and TRBJ1-2): DAGVTQSPTHLIKTRGQQVTLRCSPKSGHDTVSWYQQALGQGPQFIFQYYEEEERQRGNFPDRFSGHQFPNYSSELNVNALLLGDSALYLCASSLAGTANYGYTFGSGTRLTVV.

The chain links TRBV5-6 to TRBJ1-2; D possibly corresponds to TRBD1 (5 bases). Between the trimmed V and J ends, which lost 0 bases and 4 bases, there was a span of 10 bases. The germline V gene encodes CDR1 SGHDT and CDR2 YYEEEE. The CDR3 consists of 14 residues. The CDR3 region is CASSLDAGSYGYTF. CDR3 nucleotide sequence: TGTGCCAGCAGCTTGGATGCAGGGTCCTATGGCTACACCTTC.

V gene TRBV3-1 (or the pseudogene TRBV3-2) combines with J gene TRBJ1-6; 7 bases fit TRBD1. Losses at the gene ends were 4 bases for V and 5 bases for J; bases not matched to a gene: 5. The CDR3 covers 15 residues. Germline V gene data show CDR1 as LGHDT and CDR2 as YNNKEL (reference sequence). Written as DNA, the CDR3 is TGTGCCAGCAGCCGAAGACAGGGTGATAATTCACCCCTCCACTTT. Translating it yields CASSRRQGDNSPLHF.